The 15 T cell receptor beta chains reported below all come from one sample, sequenced in a study of Ad26.COV2.S vaccination and SARS-CoV-2 variants. This sample's treatment: some 20 received Ad26.COV2.S at low or high dose, single or two shots; 5 received placebo; per-sample allocation not given. Sampling happened 63 days after the first vaccine or placebo injection. Sequenced by immunoSEQ multiplex PCR; TCRdb stores in-frame clones only, minus some. Of around 450,000 clones listed, 90% are singletons. Sequenced material: peripheral blood, taken in a trial of Ad26.COV2.S vaccine versus placebo. The source of these receptors is a person between 18 and 60 years old who received the Ad26.COV2.S COVID-19 vaccine or a placebo.

This clone came up once. V is TRBV14 and J is TRBJ2-1; the match to TRBD1 covers 11 bases. The CDR3 contains 15 residues. The V gene end was trimmed by 5 bases and the J gene end by 2 bases; junction bases not matched to a gene: 2. Germline lookup yields CDR1 SGHDN and CDR2 FVKESK. The CDR3 sequence: CASSMDRGPYNEQFF. In nucleotides, the CDR3 is TGTGCCAGCAGCATGGACAGGGGGCCCTACAATGAGCAGTTCTTC.

This rearrangement joins TRBV18 to TRBJ1-2, with D unclear. Germline V gene sequence: CDR1 KGHSH, CDR2 LQKENI. The CDR3 has 15 amino acids. Trimming cost V 4 bases and J 2 bases, with 14 bases left between them. The CDR3 sequence is CASSLMGSENYGYTF. CDR3 sequence (DNA): TGTGCCAGCTCACTCATGGGCTCGGAGAACTATGGCTACACCTTC.

This chain uses TRBV5-4 with TRBJ2-1; TRBD2 agrees at 14 bases. Unmatched junction bases numbered 6, after V lost 4 bases and J lost 6 bases. The CDR3 extends over 16 amino acids. Germline CDR1 is SGHNT and CDR2 is YYREEE (reference sequence). The CDR3 coding sequence is TGTGCCAGCAGCCTCCCCGGGACTAGCGGGAGCAATGAGCAGTTCTTC. Translating it yields CASSLPGTSGSNEQFF.

V usage is TRBV28 and J usage is TRBJ1-2; D call uncertain. CDR1 is MDHEN and CDR2 is SYDVKM in the germline V gene. The ends were cut back, 2 bases at V and 3 bases at J, with 7 bases in the middle. CDR3 length equals 13 residues. For the CDR3, the DNA is TGTGCCAGCAGTTTAAGGAGTGACTATGGCTACACCTTC. This encodes CASSLRSDYGYTF.

This clone was counted once. The chain couples TRBV5-1 to TRBJ1-3; maybe TRBD1 (6 bases). The CDR3 is made up of 13 amino acids. Trimming removed 5 bases from V and 1 base from J, with 7 bases in between. Germline CDR1 and CDR2: SGHRS and YFSETQ. CDR3 sequence (DNA): TGCGCCAGCAGTACAGGGTCTGGAAACACCATATATTTT. Its translation is CASSTGSGNTIYF.

The J gene is TRBJ1-5, the V gene TRBV21-1; the table's D call, TRBD1, has no DNA check behind it. TRBV21-1 represents a pseudogene. The CDR3 runs 15 residues. As DNA, the CDR3 is TGTGCCAGCAGGTACGGGACAGGAGTCAATCAGCCCCAGCATTTT. It encodes CASRYGTGVNQPQHF.

CDR3 region: CSVVGYDDYGYTF. For the CDR3, the DNA is TGCAGCGTTGTAGGGTATGACGACTATGGCTACACCTTC. V is TRBV29-1 and J is TRBJ1-2; D unresolved. The ends were cut back, 4 bases at V and 3 bases at J, with 12 bases in the middle. The CDR3 runs to 13 residues. Germline CDR1 and CDR2: SQVTM and ANQGSEA.

This clone was observed a few times. The rearrangement uses TRBV6-2 or TRBV6-3 and TRBJ2-7; D is uncertain. This CDR3 region has 15 residues. Trimming stripped 0 bases from V and 2 bases from J, with 11 bases between. Germline V CDR1 and CDR2: MNHEY, SVGEGT. Written as DNA, the CDR3 is TGTGCCAGCAGTTACTCCCAGGACCGACCCTACGAGCAGTACTTC. This sequence encodes CASSYSQDRPYEQYF.

The CDR3 here is CASRKREGPEQYF. CDR3 nucleotide sequence: TGTGCCAGCAGAAAGCGGGAGGGGCCCGAGCAGTACTTC. V usage is TRBV27 and J usage is TRBJ2-7; the match to TRBD2 covers 10 bases. The CDR3 covers 13 residues. J lost 6 bases, V lost 6 bases, and 5 bases had no gene match. Germline assignment: CDR1 MNHEY and CDR2 SMNVEV (reference sequence).

Comments on this clone: The sample holds other DNA sequences that translate to the same CDR3. The rearrangement links TRBV18 to TRBJ1-4, with unresolved D. CDR1 is KGHSH, CDR2 LQKENI, per germline. V was pared by 1 base and J by 0 bases, with 6 bases between. This CDR3 has 15 residues. Here the CDR3 reads CASSPRGATNEKLFF. The CDR3, as DNA: TGTGCCAGCTCACCACGGGGAGCAACTAATGAAAAACTGTTTTTT.

The gene calls are TRBV9 and TRBJ1-2, with TRBD1 as a possible D gene (5 bases). Germline CDR1 and CDR2: SGDLS and YYNGEE. Trimming cost V 2 bases and J 9 bases, with 17 bases left between them. This CDR3 has 14 amino acids. The CDR3 DNA follows: TGTGCCAGCAGCGTTTTGGGGCGGTCCGGTAGCTACACCTTC. It codes for CASSVLGRSGSYTF.

The V and J genes are TRBV18 and TRBJ2-7, with a tentative D call TRBD2 (5 bases). This CDR3 is 13 amino acids long. Between the trimmed V and J ends, which lost 2 bases and 6 bases, there was a span of 11 bases. The germline V gene has CDR1 KGHSH and CDR2 LQKENI. The CDR3 region is CASSPMRGGEQYF. DNA of the CDR3: TGTGCCAGCTCACCAATGAGAGGAGGCGAGCAGTACTTC.

This clone showed up just once. Other DNA sequences in the same sample also yield this CDR3. The V gene is TRBV6-2 or TRBV6-3, the J gene TRBJ2-5; D unclear. Germline values: CDR1 MNHEY, CDR2 SVGEGT. The V and J ends lost 2 bases and 1 base respectively, with 5 bases between them. The CDR3 loop spans 13 amino acids. The DNA of the CDR3 is TGTGCCAGCAGTTACAGCTTCCAAGAGACCCAGTACTTC. It yields the protein CASSYSFQETQYF.

V usage is TRBV5-4 and J usage is TRBJ1-3; possibly TRBD1 for D (6 bases). V was pared by 0 bases and J by 2 bases, with 12 bases between. The CDR3 covers 16 residues. From germline, CDR1 is SGHNT and CDR2 YYREEE (reference sequence). CDR3: CASSLGGRDTGNTIYF. Here the CDR3 DNA reads TGTGCCAGCAGCTTGGGGGGTAGGGACACTGGAAACACCATATATTTT.

The V call is TRBV15, the J call TRBJ2-7, with 11 nucleotides matching TRBD1. Per the germline V gene, CDR1 is LNHNV and CDR2 is YYDKDF (reference sequence). Germline trimming cut 3 bases from V and 4 bases from J; bases unmatched to any gene: 2. This CDR3 is built from 14 residues. Here the CDR3 reads CATSRGTGGYEQYF. Written as DNA, the CDR3 is TGTGCCACCAGCAGGGGGACAGGGGGTTACGAGCAGTACTTC.